This T cell receptor (beta chain) was sequenced during a study of neoadjuvant nivolumab and ipilimumab in lung cancer. Overall study findings and caveats: Pretherapy blood TCR richness correlated positively with resected tumor richness. Only two of four nivolumab-treated tumors gained richness and clonality by surgery. Resected tumors had greater TCR richness and clonality than uninvolved lung.

CDR1 is SGDLS, CDR2 YYNGEE, per germline. The CDR3 has 16 residues. Trimming pared 0 bases from V and 4 bases from J, leaving 16 bases between. About this clone: Antigen: not known.

Here immunoSEQ multiplex PCR was the method, and the copy in TCRdb shows in-frame clones only, minus some. The sample holds 4,500 to 5,000 clones, 70% to 80% seen once. This specimen was normal lung tissue adjacent to the tumor, taken after neoadjuvant nivolumab, alone or with ipilimumab, at or shortly before surgery. The genes are TRBV9 and TRBJ1-1, with a possible D match to TRBD1 (5 bases). The sequence came from an adult with non-small cell lung cancer. Some clones in this sample may be carry-over from other donors' samples. The CDR3, as DNA: TGTGCCAGCAGCGTAGGAGTGGGCAGGGACTTCACTGAAGCTTTCTTT. This sequence encodes CASSVGVGRDFTEAFF.